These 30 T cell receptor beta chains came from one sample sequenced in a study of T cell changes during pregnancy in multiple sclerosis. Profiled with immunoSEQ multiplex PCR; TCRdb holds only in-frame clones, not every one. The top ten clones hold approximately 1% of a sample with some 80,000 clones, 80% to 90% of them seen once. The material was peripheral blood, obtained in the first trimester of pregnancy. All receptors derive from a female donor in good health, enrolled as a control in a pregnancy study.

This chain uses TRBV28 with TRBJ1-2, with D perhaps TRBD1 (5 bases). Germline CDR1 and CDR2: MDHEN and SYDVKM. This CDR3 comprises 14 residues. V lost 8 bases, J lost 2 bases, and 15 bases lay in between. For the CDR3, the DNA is TGTGCCAGCCAGTTTATCCAGGGAAACTATGGCTACACCTTC. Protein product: CASQFIQGNYGYTF.

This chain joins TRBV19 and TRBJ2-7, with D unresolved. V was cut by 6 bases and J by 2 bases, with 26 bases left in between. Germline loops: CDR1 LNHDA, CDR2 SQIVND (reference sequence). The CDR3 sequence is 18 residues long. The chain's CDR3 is CASSSRLTERVRAYEQYF. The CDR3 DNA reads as TGTGCCAGTAGCAGCCGTCTAACCGAACGGGTAAGAGCCTACGAGCAGTACTTC. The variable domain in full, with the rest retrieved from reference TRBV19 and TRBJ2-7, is DGGITQSPKYLFRKEGQNVTLSCEQNLNHDAMYWYRQDPGQGLRLIYYSQIVNDFQKGDIAEGYSVSREKKESFPLTVTSAQKNPTAFYLCASSSRLTERVRAYEQYFGPGTRLTVT.

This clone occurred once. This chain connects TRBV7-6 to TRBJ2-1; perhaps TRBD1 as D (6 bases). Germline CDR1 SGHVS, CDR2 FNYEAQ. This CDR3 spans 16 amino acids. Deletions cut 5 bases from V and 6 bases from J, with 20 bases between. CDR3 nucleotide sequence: TGTGCCAGCAGCCCGAGGGGGTTCCCGGGCCCCAATGAGCAGTTCTTC. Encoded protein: CASSPRGFPGPNEQFF.

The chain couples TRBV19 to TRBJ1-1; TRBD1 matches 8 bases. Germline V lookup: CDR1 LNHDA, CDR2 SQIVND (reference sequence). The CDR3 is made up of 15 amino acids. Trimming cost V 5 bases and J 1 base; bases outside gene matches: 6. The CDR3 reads CASSVHRGENTEAFF. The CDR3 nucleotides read TGTGCCAGTAGTGTACACAGGGGGGAGAACACTGAAGCTTTCTTT.

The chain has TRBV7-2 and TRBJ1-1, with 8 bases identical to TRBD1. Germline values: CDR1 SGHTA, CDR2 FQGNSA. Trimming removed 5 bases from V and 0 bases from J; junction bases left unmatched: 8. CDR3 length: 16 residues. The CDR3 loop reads CASSRQGSGLNTEAFF. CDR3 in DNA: TGTGCCAGCAGCCGACAGGGGAGCGGGCTGAACACTGAAGCTTTCTTT.

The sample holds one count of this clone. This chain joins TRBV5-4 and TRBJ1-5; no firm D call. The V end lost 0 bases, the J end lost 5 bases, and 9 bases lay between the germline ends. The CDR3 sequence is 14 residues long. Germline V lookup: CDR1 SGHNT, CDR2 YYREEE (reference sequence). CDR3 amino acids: CASSLGPEDQPQHF. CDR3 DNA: TGTGCCAGCAGCTTGGGACCGGAGGATCAGCCCCAGCATTTT.

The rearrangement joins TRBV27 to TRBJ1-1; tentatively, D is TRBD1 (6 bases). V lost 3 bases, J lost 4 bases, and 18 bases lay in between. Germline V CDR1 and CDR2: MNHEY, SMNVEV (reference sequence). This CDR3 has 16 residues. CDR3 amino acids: CASSLGGGESGTEAFF. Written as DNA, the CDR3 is TGTGCCAGCAGTTTGGGGGGGGGCGAGAGTGGCACTGAAGCTTTCTTT.

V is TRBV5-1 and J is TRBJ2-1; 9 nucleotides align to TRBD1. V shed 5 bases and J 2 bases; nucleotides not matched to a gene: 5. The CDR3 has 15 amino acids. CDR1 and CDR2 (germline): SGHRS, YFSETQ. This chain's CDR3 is CASRVQGAPYNEQFF. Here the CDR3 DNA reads TGCGCCAGCAGGGTACAGGGGGCTCCCTACAATGAGCAGTTCTTC.

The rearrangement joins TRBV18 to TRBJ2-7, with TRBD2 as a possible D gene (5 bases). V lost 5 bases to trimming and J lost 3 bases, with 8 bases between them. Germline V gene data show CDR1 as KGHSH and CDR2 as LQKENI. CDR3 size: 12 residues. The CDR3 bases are TGTGCCAGCTCAACGGGGTTCTACGAGCAGTACTTC. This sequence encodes CASSTGFYEQYF. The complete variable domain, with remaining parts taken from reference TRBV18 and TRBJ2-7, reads NAGVMQNPRHLVRRRGQEARLRCSPMKGHSHVYWYRQLPEEGLKFMVYLQKENIIDESGMPKERFSAEFPKEGPSILRIQQVVRGDSAAYFCASSTGFYEQYFGPGTRLTVT.

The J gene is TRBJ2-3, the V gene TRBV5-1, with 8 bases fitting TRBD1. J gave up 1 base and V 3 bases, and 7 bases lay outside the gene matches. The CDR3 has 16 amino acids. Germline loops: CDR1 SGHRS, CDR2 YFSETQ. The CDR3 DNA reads TGCGCCAGCAGCTGGGTACAGGGGGAAGGCACAGATACGCAGTATTTT. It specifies CASSWVQGEGTDTQYF.

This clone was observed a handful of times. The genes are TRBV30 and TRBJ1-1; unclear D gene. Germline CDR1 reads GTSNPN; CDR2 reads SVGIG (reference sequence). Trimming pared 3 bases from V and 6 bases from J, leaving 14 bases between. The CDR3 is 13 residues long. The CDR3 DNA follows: TGTGCCTGGAGCGCATTTTCCGCGGCTGAAGCTTTCTTT. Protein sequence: CAWSAFSAAEAFF. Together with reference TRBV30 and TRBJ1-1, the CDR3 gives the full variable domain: SQTIHQWPATLVQPVGSPLSLECTVEGTSNPNLYWYRQAAGRGLQLLFYSVGIGQISSEVPQNLSASRPQDRQFILSSKKLLLSDSGFYLCAWSAFSAAEAFFGQGTRLTVV.

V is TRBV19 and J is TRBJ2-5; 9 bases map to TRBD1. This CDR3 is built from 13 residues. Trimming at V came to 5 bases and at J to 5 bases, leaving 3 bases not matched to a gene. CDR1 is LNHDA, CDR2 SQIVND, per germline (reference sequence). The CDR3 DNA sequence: TGTGCCAGTAGTTCCGACAGGGGGGAGACCCAGTACTTC. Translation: CASSSDRGETQYF.

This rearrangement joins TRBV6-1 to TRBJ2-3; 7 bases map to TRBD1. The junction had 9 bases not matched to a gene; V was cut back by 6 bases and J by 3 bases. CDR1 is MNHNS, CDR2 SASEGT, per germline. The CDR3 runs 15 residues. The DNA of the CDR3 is TGTGCCAGCAGATTGACAGGGCGTGGGACAGATACGCAGTATTTT. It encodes CASRLTGRGTDTQYF.

CDR3 DNA sequence: TGTGCCAGCAGCTTAGAGGCAGGGCGGTATGGCTACACCTTC. This gives the protein CASSLEAGRYGYTF. This chain connects TRBV7-2 to TRBJ1-2; tentatively, D is TRBD1 (5 bases). CDR3 size: 14 residues. CDR1 and CDR2 (germline): SGHTA, FQGNSA. V dropped 1 base and J dropped 5 bases, with 11 bases sitting between them.

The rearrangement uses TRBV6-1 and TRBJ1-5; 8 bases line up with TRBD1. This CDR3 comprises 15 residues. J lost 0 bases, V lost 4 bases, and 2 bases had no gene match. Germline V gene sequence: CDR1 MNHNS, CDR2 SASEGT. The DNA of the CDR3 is TGTGCCAGCAGTGGACAGGGGTATAGCAATCAGCCCCAGCATTTT. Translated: CASSGQGYSNQPQHF.

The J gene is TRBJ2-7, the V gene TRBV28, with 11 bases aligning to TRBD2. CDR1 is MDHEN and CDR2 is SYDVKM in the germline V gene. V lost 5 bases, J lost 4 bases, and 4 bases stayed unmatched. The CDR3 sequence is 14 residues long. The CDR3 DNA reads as TGTGCCAGCAGTCCCGGGACTAGCGGTTACGAGCAGTACTTC. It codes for CASSPGTSGYEQYF. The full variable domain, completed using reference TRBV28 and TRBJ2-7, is DVKVTQSSRYLVKRTGEKVFLECVQDMDHENMFWYRQDPGLGLRLIYFSYDVKMKEKGDIPEGYSVSREKKERFSLILESASTNQTSMYLCASSPGTSGYEQYFGPGTRLTVT.

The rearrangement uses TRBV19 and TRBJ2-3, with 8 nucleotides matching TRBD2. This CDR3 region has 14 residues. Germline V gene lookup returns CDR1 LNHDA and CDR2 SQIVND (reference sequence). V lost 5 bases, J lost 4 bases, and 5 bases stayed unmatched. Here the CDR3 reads CASSLAGYSDTQYF. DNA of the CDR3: TGTGCCAGTAGTCTAGCGGGTTATTCAGATACGCAGTATTTT.

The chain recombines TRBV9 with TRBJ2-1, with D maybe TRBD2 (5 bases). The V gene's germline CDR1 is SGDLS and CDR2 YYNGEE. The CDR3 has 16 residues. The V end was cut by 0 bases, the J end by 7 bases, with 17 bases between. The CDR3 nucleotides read TGTGCCAGCAGCGTAGCTACTACTATATCGGGGAATGAGCAGTTCTTC. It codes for CASSVATTISGNEQFF.

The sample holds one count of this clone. CDR3 nucleotides: TGCACCAGCAGCCCAAACAGGGTGGGTAATGAAAAACTGTTTTTT. Its protein is CTSSPNRVGNEKLFF. The rearrangement joins TRBV1 to TRBJ1-4; no DNA check was done on the table's D call, TRBD1. TRBV1 is classified as a pseudogene. The CDR3 is made up of 15 amino acids.

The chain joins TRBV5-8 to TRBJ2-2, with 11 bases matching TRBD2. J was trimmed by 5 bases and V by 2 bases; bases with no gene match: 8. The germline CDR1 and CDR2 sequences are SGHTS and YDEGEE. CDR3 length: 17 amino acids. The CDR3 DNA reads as TGTGCCAGCAGCTTCGTACTAGCGGGGGATGATACCGGGGAGCTGTTTTTT. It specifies CASSFVLAGDDTGELFF.

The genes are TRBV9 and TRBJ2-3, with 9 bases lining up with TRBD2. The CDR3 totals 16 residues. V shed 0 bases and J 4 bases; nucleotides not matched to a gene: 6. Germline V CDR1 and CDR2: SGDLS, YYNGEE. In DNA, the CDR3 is TGTGCCAGCAGCGTAGGGGCGGGAGGGTCGTCAGATACGCAGTATTTT. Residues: CASSVGAGGSSDTQYF.

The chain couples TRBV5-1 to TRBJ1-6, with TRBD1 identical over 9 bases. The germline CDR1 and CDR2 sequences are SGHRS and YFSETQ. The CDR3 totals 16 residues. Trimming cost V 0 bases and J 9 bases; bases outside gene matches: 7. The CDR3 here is CASSLEAQGALSPLHF. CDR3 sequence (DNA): TGCGCCAGCAGCTTGGAAGCACAGGGGGCGCTTTCACCCCTCCACTTT.

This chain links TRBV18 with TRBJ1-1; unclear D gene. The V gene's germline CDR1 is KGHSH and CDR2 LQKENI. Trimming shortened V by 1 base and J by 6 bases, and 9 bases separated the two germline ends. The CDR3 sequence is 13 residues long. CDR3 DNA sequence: TGTGCCAGCTCACCACTTAGGGAGGCTGAAGCTTTCTTT. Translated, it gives CASSPLREAEAFF.

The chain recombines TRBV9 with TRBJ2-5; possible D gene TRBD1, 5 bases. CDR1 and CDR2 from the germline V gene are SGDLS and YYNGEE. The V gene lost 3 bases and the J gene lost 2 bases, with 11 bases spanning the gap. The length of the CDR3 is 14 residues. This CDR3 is CASSARQIQETQYF. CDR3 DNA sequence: TGTGCCAGCAGCGCCAGACAGATACAAGAGACCCAGTACTTC.

CDR3 residues: CASSPPQETQYF. The CDR3 bases are TGTGCCAGCTCACCCCCGCAAGAGACCCAGTACTTC. The chain joins TRBV18 to TRBJ2-5, with D hard to call. V lost 3 bases and J 2 bases, leaving 4 bases between the germline ends. The CDR3 runs to 12 residues. Germline V lookup: CDR1 KGHSH, CDR2 LQKENI.

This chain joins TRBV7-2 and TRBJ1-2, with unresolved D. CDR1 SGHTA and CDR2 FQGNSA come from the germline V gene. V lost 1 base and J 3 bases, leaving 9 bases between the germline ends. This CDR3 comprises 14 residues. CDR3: CASSLVLADYGYTF. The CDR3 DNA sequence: TGTGCCAGCAGCTTAGTGTTGGCTGACTATGGCTACACCTTC.

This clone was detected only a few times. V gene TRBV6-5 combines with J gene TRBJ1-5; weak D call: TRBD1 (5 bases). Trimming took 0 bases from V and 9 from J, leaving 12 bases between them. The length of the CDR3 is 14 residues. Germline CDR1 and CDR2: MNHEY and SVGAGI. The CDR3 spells CASSYSIGGRPQHF. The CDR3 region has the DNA TGTGCCAGCAGTTACTCGATCGGGGGACGGCCCCAGCATTTT.

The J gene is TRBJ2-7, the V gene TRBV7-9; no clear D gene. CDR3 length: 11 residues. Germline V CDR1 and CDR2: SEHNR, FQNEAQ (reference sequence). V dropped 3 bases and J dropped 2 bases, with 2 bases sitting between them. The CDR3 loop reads CASSFTYEQYF. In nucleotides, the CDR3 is TGTGCCAGCAGCTTCACCTACGAGCAGTACTTC.

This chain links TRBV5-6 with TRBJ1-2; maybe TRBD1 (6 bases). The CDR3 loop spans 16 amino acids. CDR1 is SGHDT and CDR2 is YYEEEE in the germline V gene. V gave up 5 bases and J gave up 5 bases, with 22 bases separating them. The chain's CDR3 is CASRLTGMQGGYGYTF. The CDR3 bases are TGTGCCAGCAGATTAACCGGGATGCAAGGGGGTTATGGCTACACCTTC.

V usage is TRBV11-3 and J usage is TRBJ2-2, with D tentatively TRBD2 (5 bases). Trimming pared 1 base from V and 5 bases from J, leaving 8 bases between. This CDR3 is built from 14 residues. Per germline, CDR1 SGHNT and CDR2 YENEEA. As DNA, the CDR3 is TGTGCCAGCAGCTTAGCTACGGGAACCGGGGAGCTGTTTTTT. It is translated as CASSLATGTGELFF.